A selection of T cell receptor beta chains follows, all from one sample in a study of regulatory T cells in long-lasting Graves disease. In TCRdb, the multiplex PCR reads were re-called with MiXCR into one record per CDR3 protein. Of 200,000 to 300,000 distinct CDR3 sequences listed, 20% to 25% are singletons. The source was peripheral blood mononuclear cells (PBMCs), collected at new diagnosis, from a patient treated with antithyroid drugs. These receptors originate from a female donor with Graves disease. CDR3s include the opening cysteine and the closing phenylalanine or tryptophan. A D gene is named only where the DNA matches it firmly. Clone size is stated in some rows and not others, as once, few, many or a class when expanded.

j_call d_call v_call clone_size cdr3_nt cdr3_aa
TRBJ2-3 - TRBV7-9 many TGTGCCAGCACCCCCTGGTCTAGCCCCACAGATACGCAGTATTTT CASTPWSSPTDTQYF
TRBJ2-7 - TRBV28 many TGTGCCAGCACCACCAGGGAACCCTACGAGCAGTACTTC CASTTREPYEQYF
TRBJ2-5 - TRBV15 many TGTGCCACCAGCAATGGGCAGGCAAGAGAGACCCAGTACTTC CATSNGQARETQYF
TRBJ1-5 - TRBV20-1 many TGCAGTGGTCAGGGTGGGATCAATCAGCCCCAGCATTTT CSGQGGINQPQHF
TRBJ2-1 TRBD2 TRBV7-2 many TGTGCCAGCAGCCAGACTAGCGGGCACTTCAATGAGCAGTTCTTC CASSQTSGHFNEQFF
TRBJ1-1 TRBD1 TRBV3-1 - TGTGCCAGCAGCCCAGCGGACAGGGGAGGTGCTGAAGCTTTCTTT CASSPADRGGAEAFF
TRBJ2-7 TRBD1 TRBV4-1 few TGCGCCAGCAGCCAAGAGCGGACAGGGGGCAGATACGAGCAGTACTTC CASSQERTGGRYEQYF
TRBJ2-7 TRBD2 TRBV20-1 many TGCAGTGCTAGAGCGGGAGGGCCCTACGAGCAGTACTTC CSARAGGPYEQYF
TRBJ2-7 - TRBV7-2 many TGTGCCAGCAGCGCCAGCTCCTACGAGCAGTACTTC CASSASSYEQYF
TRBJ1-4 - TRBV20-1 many TGCAGTGGGCAGGACCTAGAAAAACTGTTTTTT CSGQDLEKLFF
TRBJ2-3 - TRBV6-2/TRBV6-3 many TGTGCCAGCAGGCCAGAGGGACGGAGAATCACAGATACGCAGTATTTT CASRPEGRRITDTQYF
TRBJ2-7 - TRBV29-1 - TGCAGCGCCCTACTCAGGGGGGGATTCGAGCAGTACTTC CSALLRGGFEQYF
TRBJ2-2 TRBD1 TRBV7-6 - TGTGCCAGCAGCTTATCCCCGGGACAGGGCTCAGCGGGGGAGCTGTTTTTT CASSLSPGQGSAGELFF
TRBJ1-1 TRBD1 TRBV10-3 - TGTGCCATCAGTGGAGTGGGACAGCTCATGAACACTGAAGCTTTCTTT CAISGVGQLMNTEAFF
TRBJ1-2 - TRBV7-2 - TGTGCCAGCAGCTTAAGTTTCGGGGGCGGGGGCTACACTTTC CASSLSFGGGGYTF
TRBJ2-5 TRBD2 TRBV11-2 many TGTGCCAGCAGCTCCCCGGGACTAGCGGAGACCCAGTACTTC CASSSPGLAETQYF
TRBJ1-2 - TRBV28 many TGTGCCAGCAGTGGGAGCGGGACGGACCCGTATGGCTACACCTTC CASSGSGTDPYGYTF